These 22 T cell receptor beta chains came from one sample sequenced in a study of blood T cell repertoires in COVID-19. Clones were read by immunoSEQ multiplex PCR, and TCRdb kept only the in-frame ones, dropping some. The data contain 65,000 to 80,000 clones, 80% to 90% of them singletons. The sample taken for sequencing was peripheral blood. All receptors derive from a man aged 25 to 45 with acute or convalescent COVID-19.

This chain connects TRBV4-1 to TRBJ1-2; D may be TRBD1 (5 bases). CDR3 size: 15 residues. V gave up 0 bases and J gave up 6 bases, with 14 bases separating them. Germline values: CDR1 MGHRA, CDR2 YSYEKL. CDR3 residues: CASSQEGGRAHGYTF. CDR3 DNA: TGCGCCAGCAGCCAAGAGGGCGGCAGGGCGCATGGCTACACCTTC.

In this sample, this clone turned up a few times. This chain joins TRBV6-2 or TRBV6-3 and TRBJ2-7, with 13 bases identical to TRBD2. This CDR3 contains 18 residues. The ends lost 4 bases at V and 6 bases at J; junction bases unmatched: 15. The germline V gene has CDR1 MNHEY and CDR2 SVGEGT. CDR3 sequence reads: CASSSWSRGLAGVREQYF. DNA of the CDR3: TGTGCCAGCAGTTCTTGGTCCCGTGGACTAGCGGGAGTCCGCGAGCAGTACTTC.

The V gene is TRBV6-5, the J gene TRBJ1-5; D may be TRBD1 (6 bases). Trimming took 7 bases from V and 4 from J, leaving 11 bases between them. The germline V gene encodes CDR1 MNHEY and CDR2 SVGAGI. There are 13 residues in the CDR3. The DNA of the CDR3 is TGTGCCAGCAATAAGGGGGTGAATCAGCCCCAGCATTTT. It yields the protein CASNKGVNQPQHF.

This chain uses TRBV5-6 with TRBJ2-7; a weak D match, TRBD1 (6 bases). The length of the CDR3 is 14 residues. Germline V gene data show CDR1 as SGHDT and CDR2 as YYEEEE. The V gene lost 1 base and the J gene lost 6 bases, with 14 bases spanning the gap. CDR3 protein: CASSLLDSRPEQYF. For the CDR3, the DNA is TGTGCCAGCAGCTTGTTGGACAGTCGCCCCGAGCAGTACTTC. Full variable domain (rest looked up from reference TRBV5-6 and TRBJ2-7): DAGVTQSPTHLIKTRGQQVTLRCSPKSGHDTVSWYQQALGQGPQFIFQYYEEEERQRGNFPDRFSGHQFPNYSSELNVNALLLGDSALYLCASSLLDSRPEQYFGPGTRLTVT.

This clone has a single count. The J gene is TRBJ2-5, the V gene TRBV11-2, with a tentative D call TRBD1 (7 bases). Germline values: CDR1 SGHAT, CDR2 FQNNGV. V was shortened by 4 bases and J by 2 bases, with 14 bases between the two germline ends. The CDR3 has 15 residues. This CDR3 is CASSSRDRRQETQYF. CDR3 nucleotides: TGTGCCAGCAGCTCGCGGGACAGACGGCAAGAGACCCAGTACTTC.

The chain is built from TRBV30 and TRBJ2-1; TRBD2 matches 10 bases. With 0 bases clipped from V and 6 bases from J, the junction kept 14 bases outside the gene matches. Germline CDR1 reads GTSNPN; CDR2 reads SVGIG (reference sequence). The length of the CDR3 is 18 residues. The CDR3 protein is CAWSVFGLAAPLPNEQFF. CDR3 in DNA: TGTGCCTGGAGTGTATTTGGACTAGCGGCTCCCCTCCCCAATGAGCAGTTCTTC.

The chain carries TRBV3-1 (or the pseudogene TRBV3-2) and TRBJ1-4; 8 nucleotides agree with TRBD1. J was trimmed by 6 bases and V by 4 bases; bases with no gene match: 16. The CDR3 totals 18 residues. Germline V gene lookup returns CDR1 LGHDT and CDR2 YNNKEL (reference sequence). The CDR3 sequence: CASSPTVPGQVRDEKLFF. In nucleotides, the CDR3 is TGTGCCAGCAGCCCAACAGTCCCGGGACAGGTTCGGGATGAAAAACTGTTTTTT.

With regard to this clone: Other DNA variants within this sample encode the same CDR3. J is TRBJ1-5 and V is TRBV4-1, with D perhaps matching TRBD1 (6 bases). Trimming left V 1 base short and J 4 bases short, with 11 bases between. The germline V gene has CDR1 MGHRA and CDR2 YSYEKL. The CDR3 runs 15 residues. The CDR3 coding sequence is TGCGCCAGCAGCCAAGCTGACAGGTCAAATCAGCCCCAGCATTTT. This codes for CASSQADRSNQPQHF.

This sequence joins TRBV30 and TRBJ1-5; D perhaps matches TRBD1 (5 bases). There are 14 residues in the CDR3. V dropped 3 bases and J dropped 7 bases, with 16 bases sitting between them. Germline V gene sequence: CDR1 GTSNPN, CDR2 SVGIG (reference sequence). The CDR3 DNA is TGTGCCTGGAGACGGCCGGGGGGAGAGCAGCCCCAGCATTTT. This translates into CAWRRPGGEQPQHF.

The chain couples TRBV3-1 (or the pseudogene TRBV3-2) to TRBJ2-7; 12 positions match TRBD1. The CDR3 is 17 amino acids. J lost 6 bases, V lost 3 bases, and 12 bases had no gene match. Germline loops: CDR1 LGHDT, CDR2 YNNKEL (reference sequence). CDR3 bases: TGTGCCAGCAGCCAGGCTCGATCCGGGACAGGGGGCGTCGAGCAGTACTTC. It specifies CASSQARSGTGGVEQYF.

J is TRBJ1-6 and V is TRBV10-3; no reliable D call. The germline gives CDR1 ENHRY, CDR2 SYGVKD. The CDR3 has 14 amino acids. V was trimmed by 3 bases and J by 10 bases, leaving 13 bases between them. The CDR3 sequence: CAISDDGSWSPLHF. The CDR3 DNA is TGTGCCATCAGTGATGATGGGAGTTGGTCACCCCTCCACTTT.

The CDR3 here is CASSLRGNSPLHF. For the CDR3, the DNA is TGCGCCAGCAGCTTAAGAGGGAATTCACCCCTCCACTTT. V usage is TRBV5-1 and J usage is TRBJ1-6; unclear D gene. Germline CDR1 SGHRS, CDR2 YFSETQ. The length of the CDR3 is 13 residues. Trimming removed 2 bases from V and 7 bases from J, with 7 bases in between.

CDR3 residues: CASSLPTGTSGVPDTQYF. CDR3 bases: TGTGCCAGCAGCTTACCTACCGGGACTAGCGGGGTCCCAGATACGCAGTATTTT. V and J are TRBV7-9 and TRBJ2-3, with 13 bases lining up with TRBD2. Germline V gene data show CDR1 as SEHNR and CDR2 as FQNEAQ (reference sequence). The CDR3 runs 18 residues. Trimming cost V 2 bases and J 4 bases; bases outside gene matches: 9.

This clone has only a few counts. The chain is built from TRBV12-3 or TRBV12-4 and TRBJ1-4; D is perhaps TRBD1 (5 bases). V was shortened by 3 bases and J by 5 bases, with 7 bases between the two germline ends. The CDR3 runs to 13 residues. DNA for the CDR3: TGTGCCAGCAGTTTGCAGGGAAATGAAAAACTGTTTTTT. Its translation: CASSLQGNEKLFF.

This clone was counted a few times. This chain links TRBV7-8 with TRBJ2-1; 8 nucleotides match TRBD2. CDR3 length: 15 residues. Germline CDR1 SGHVS, CDR2 FQNEAQ. V shed 5 bases, J shed 2 bases, and the junction held 5 bases outside the gene matches. In DNA, the CDR3 is TGTGCCAGCAGCGTAAGCGGGGGCCCCTACAATGAGCAGTTCTTC. Residues: CASSVSGGPYNEQFF.

The rearrangement links TRBV4-1 to TRBJ1-2, with 9 bases aligning to TRBD1. The CDR3 totals 16 residues. In germline, CDR1 is MGHRA, CDR2 YSYEKL. The trim removed 4 bases at V and 2 bases at J, leaving 8 bases unmatched. The CDR3, as DNA: TGCGCCAGCAGCCTATCGGGACAGGGAAAAAACTATGGCTACACCTTC. It encodes CASSLSGQGKNYGYTF.

The genes are TRBV3-1 (or the pseudogene TRBV3-2) and TRBJ1-4, with D unclear. The germline gives CDR1 LGHDT, CDR2 YNNKEL (reference sequence). V lost 1 base, J lost 8 bases, and 8 bases lay in between. This CDR3 region has 13 residues. The CDR3 nucleotides read TGTGCCAGCAGCCAAGGCGTTTGGGAAAAACTGTTTTTT. Translated: CASSQGVWEKLFF.

The gene calls are TRBV3-1 (or the pseudogene TRBV3-2) and TRBJ2-3; 13 nucleotides align to TRBD2. V lost 0 bases, J lost 2 bases, and 5 bases stayed unmatched. Germline V lookup: CDR1 LGHDT, CDR2 YNNKEL (reference sequence). The CDR3 consists of 18 residues. This CDR3 is CASSQDKGLAGLTDTQYF. In DNA, the CDR3 is TGTGCCAGCAGCCAAGACAAGGGACTAGCGGGGCTCACAGATACGCAGTATTTT.

The V gene is TRBV11-2, the J gene TRBJ2-1, with D possibly being TRBD2 (6 bases). Germline values: CDR1 SGHAT, CDR2 FQNNGV. Trimming cost V 3 bases and J 5 bases, with 11 bases left between them. The CDR3 sequence is 14 residues long. This CDR3 is CASSFGGINNEQFF. The CDR3 coding sequence is TGTGCCAGCAGCTTCGGCGGGATAAACAATGAGCAGTTCTTC. The full variable domain, rest sourced from reference TRBV11-2 and TRBJ2-1, is EAGVAQSPRYKIIEKRQSVAFWCNPISGHATLYWYQQILGQGPKLLIQFQNNGVVDDSQLPKDRFSAERLKGVDSTLKIQPAKLEDSAVYLCASSFGGINNEQFFGPGTRLTVL.

The chain links TRBV27 to TRBJ2-7; TRBD1 aligns across 8 bases. The length of the CDR3 is 15 residues. In germline, CDR1 is MNHEY, CDR2 SMNVEV (reference sequence). The junction had 4 bases not matched to a gene; V was cut back by 2 bases and J by 1 base. CDR3 in amino acids: CASSLKGQGSYEQYV. The CDR3 bases are TGTGCCAGCAGTTTAAAAGGACAGGGATCCTACGAGCAGTACGTC.

This clone has only a few counts. This sequence joins TRBV29-1 and TRBJ1-1, with 11 bases aligning to TRBD1. Germline CDR1 is SQVTM and CDR2 is ANQGSEA. Trimming took 4 bases from V and 1 from J; bases not matched to a gene: 14. The CDR3 has 18 amino acids. CDR3 sequence reads: CSVGGFSGQGASNTEAFF. CDR3 nucleotide sequence: TGCAGCGTTGGGGGTTTTTCTGGACAGGGGGCTTCGAACACTGAAGCTTTCTTT.

The V call is TRBV12-3 or TRBV12-4, the J call TRBJ1-5; 7 bases are a match to TRBD1. Trimming at V came to 5 bases and at J to 5 bases, leaving 3 bases not matched to a gene. This CDR3 contains 13 residues. The CDR3 protein is CASSIRGDQPQHF. The CDR3, as DNA: TGTGCCAGCAGTATCAGGGGGGATCAGCCCCAGCATTTT.